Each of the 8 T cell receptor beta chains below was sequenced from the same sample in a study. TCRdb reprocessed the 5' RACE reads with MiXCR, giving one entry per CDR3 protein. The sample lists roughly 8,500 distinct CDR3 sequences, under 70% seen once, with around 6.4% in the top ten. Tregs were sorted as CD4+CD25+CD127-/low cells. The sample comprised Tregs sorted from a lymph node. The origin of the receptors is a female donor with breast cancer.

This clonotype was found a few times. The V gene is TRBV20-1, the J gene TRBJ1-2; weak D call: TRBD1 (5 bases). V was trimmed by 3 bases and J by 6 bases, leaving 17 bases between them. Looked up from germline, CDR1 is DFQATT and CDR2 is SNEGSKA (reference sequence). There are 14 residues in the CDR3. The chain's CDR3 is CSASTPSGYHGYTF. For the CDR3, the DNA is TGCAGTGCTAGCACGCCTTCAGGGTACCATGGCTACACCTTC.

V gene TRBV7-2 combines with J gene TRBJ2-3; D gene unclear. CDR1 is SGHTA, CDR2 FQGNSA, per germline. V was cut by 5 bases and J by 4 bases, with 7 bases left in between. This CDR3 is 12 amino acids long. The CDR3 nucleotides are TGTGCCAGCAGCCCCCAAGCAGATACGCAGTATTTT. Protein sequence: CASSPQADTQYF. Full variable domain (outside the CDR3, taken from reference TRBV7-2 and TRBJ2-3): GAGVSQSPSNKVTEKGKDVELRCDPISGHTALYWYRQSLGQGLEFLIYFQGNSAPDKSGLPSDRFSAERTGGSVSTLTIQRTQQEDSAVYLCASSPQADTQYFGPGTRLTVL.

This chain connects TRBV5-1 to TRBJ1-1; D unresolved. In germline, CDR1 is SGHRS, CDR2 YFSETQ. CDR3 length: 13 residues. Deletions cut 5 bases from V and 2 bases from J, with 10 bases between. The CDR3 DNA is TGCGCCAGCAGAATCGGTCCAAACACTGAAGCTTTCTTT. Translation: CASRIGPNTEAFF.

DNA for the CDR3: TGTGCCAGCAGTCCTACTTTAGAGACCCAGTACTTC. It encodes CASSPTLETQYF. The chain carries TRBV12-3 or TRBV12-4 and TRBJ2-5; D not resolved. Trimming pared 5 bases from V and 4 bases from J, leaving 8 bases between. The CDR3 sequence is 12 residues long.

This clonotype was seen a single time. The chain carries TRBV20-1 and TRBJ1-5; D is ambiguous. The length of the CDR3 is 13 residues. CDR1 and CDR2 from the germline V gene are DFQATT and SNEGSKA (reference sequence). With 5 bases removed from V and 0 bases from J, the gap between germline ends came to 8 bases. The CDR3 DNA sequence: TGCAGTGCTGCCAAAGATAGCAATCAGCCCCAGCATTTT. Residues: CSAAKDSNQPQHF.

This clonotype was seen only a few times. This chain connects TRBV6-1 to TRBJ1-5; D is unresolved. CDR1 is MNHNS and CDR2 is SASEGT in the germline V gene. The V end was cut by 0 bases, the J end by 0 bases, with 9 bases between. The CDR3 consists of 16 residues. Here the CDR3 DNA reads TGTGCCAGCAGTGAAGCGCTTGATTATAGCAATCAGCCCCAGCATTTT. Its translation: CASSEALDYSNQPQHF.

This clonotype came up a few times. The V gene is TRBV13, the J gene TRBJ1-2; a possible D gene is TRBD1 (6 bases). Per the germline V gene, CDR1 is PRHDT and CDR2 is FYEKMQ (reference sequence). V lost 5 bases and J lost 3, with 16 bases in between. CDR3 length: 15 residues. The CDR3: CASSANREGYYGYTF. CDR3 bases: TGTGCCAGCAGCGCCAACAGGGAGGGGTACTATGGCTACACCTTC. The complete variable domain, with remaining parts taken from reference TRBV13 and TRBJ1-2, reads AAGVIQSPRHLIKEKRETATLKCYPIPRHDTVYWYQQGPGQDPQFLISFYEKMQSDKGSIPDRFSAQQFSDYHSELNMSSLELGDSALYFCASSANREGYYGYTFGSGTRLTVV.

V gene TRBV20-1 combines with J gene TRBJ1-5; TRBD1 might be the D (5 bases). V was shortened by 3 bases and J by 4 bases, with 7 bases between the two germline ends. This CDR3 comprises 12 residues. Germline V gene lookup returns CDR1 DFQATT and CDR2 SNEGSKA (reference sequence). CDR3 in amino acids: CSASRENQPQHF. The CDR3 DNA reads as TGCAGTGCTAGCAGGGAGAATCAGCCCCAGCATTTT.